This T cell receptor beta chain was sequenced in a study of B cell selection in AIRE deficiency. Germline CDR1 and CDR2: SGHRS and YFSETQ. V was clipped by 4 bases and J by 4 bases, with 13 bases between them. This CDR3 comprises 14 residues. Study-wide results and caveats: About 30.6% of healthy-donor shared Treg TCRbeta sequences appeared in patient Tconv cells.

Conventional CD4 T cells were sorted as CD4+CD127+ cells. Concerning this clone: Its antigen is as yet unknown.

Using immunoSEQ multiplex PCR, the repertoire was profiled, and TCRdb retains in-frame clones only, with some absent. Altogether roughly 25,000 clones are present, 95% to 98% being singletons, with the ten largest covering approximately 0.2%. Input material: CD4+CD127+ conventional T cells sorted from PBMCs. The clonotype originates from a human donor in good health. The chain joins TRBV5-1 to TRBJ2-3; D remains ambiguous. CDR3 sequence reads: CASSGLDTADTQYF. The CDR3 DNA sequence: TGCGCCAGCAGCGGGTTAGATACTGCAGATACGCAGTATTTT.